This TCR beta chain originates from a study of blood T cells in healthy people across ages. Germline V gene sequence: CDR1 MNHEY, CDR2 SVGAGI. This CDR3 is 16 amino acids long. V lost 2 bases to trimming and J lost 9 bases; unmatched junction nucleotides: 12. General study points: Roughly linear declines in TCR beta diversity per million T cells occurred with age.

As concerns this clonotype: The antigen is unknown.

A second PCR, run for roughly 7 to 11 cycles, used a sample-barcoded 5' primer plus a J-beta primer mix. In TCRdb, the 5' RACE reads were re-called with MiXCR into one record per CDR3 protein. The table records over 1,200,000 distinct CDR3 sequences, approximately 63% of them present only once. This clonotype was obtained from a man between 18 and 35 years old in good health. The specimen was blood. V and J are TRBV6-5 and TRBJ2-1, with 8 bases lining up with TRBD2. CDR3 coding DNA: TGTGCCAGCAGTTACGGGAAGGGCGGGGGGCCTGCTGAGCAGTTCTTC. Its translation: CASSYGKGGGPAEQFF.